The 5 T cell receptor delta chains given below trace back to one sample, sequenced in a study of delta chains in infants with herpesvirus infections. PBMC RNA was reverse transcribed using gamma-chain- and delta-chain-specific primers. TCRdb re-identified clones in the RT-PCR reads via CATT. The sample records roughly 1,600 delta-chain clones, around 7% being singletons. Sequencing used peripheral blood, obtained at time point 1 of longitudinal follow-up. The receptors come from a human donor who was a Ugandan infant, either HIV-exposed or HIV-unexposed (not recorded which).

The J gene is given as TRDJ3, and the V gene is not called. The CDR3 consists of 12 residues. The CDR3 DNA is TGTGCCATTTTTCATGACACCCGACAGATGTTTTTC. Residues: CAIFHDTRQMFF.

Details on this clone: One base away lies a much larger clone, so this may be a sequencing read error. Distinct nucleotide sequences in the sample also encode this CDR3. The CDR3: CALGDQTRGFRVAWGRYTLTAQLFF. In nucleotides, the CDR3 is TGTGCTCTTGGGGATCAGACTAGGGGTTTTAGGGTCGCCTGGGGGAGATACACTTTGACAGCACAACTCTTCTTT. V usage is TRDV1 and J usage is TRDJ2; 8 bases align to TRDD3. CDR1 and CDR2 from the germline V gene are TSWWSYY and QGS. V shed 3 bases, J shed 0 bases, and the junction held 30 bases outside the gene matches. This CDR3 has 25 amino acids.

V and J are TRDV1 and TRDJ1; D is possibly TRDD2 (5 bases). This CDR3 is built from 19 residues. Germline V gene sequence: CDR1 TSWWSYY, CDR2 QGS. Trimming removed 1 base at V and 3 bases at J, with 24 bases between. This CDR3 is CALGERVGGLTIPADKLIF. In nucleotides, the CDR3 is TGTGCTCTTGGGGAACGGGTGGGAGGACTTACGATTCCTGCCGATAAACTCATCTTT.

The sample holds one count of this clone. This chain joins TRDV1 and TRDJ1, with D possibly TRDD3 on 6 matching bases. Here the J gene came from matching the DNA to germline, since TCRdb omits it. V was pared by 7 bases and J by 0 bases, with 33 bases between. Per the germline V gene, CDR1 is TSWWSYY and CDR2 is QGS. This CDR3 region has 21 residues. In nucleotides, the CDR3 is TGTGCTCTTGAGGCTCCCACCGTACTGGGACCTCCGAACCCGTACACCGATAAACTCATCTTT. Translating it yields CALEAPTVLGPPNPYTDKLIF.

Points on this clone: A much larger clone differs from this one at a single base, so this may be a read error. The sample holds other DNA sequences that translate to the same CDR3. The J gene is TRDJ3, the V gene TRDV2; 13 bases map to TRDD3. The germline CDR1 and CDR2 sequences are GEAIGNYY and EKD. The CDR3 is 19 amino acids. The CDR3 sequence: CACDPVLGDTSWDTRQMFF. The CDR3 nucleotides read TGCGCCTGTGATCCTGTACTGGGGGATACGTCCTGGGACACCCGACAGATGTTTTTC.